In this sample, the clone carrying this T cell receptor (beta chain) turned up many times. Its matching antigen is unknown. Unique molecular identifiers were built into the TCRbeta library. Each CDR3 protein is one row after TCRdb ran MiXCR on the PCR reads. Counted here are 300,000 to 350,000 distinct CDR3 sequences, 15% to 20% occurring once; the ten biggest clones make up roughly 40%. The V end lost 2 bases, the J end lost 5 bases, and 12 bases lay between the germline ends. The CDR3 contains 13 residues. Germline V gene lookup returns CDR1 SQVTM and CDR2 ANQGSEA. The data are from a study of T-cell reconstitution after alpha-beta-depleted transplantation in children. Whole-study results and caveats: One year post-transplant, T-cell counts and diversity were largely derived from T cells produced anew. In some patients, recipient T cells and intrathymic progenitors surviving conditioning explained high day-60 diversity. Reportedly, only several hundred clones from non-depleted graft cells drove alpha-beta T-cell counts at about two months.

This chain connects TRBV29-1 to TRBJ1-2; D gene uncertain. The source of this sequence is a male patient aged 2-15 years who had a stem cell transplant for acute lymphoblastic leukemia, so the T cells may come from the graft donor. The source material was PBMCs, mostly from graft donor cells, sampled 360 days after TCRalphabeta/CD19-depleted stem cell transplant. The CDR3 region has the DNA TGCAGCGTTGAATTGGCTCTGGCTTATGGCTACACCTTC. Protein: CSVELALAYGYTF.